Listed below are T cell receptor beta chains from one sample, sequenced in a study of CD8 T cells in ankylosing spondylitis. TCRdb ran MiXCR on the 5' RACE reads and lists one entry per CDR3 protein. The table includes about 140,000 distinct CDR3 sequences, 6% to 8% detected once. Sequenced input: blood, either unsorted or a sorted T cell fraction (not recorded which). The receptors were gathered from a female donor with ankylosing spondylitis or in good health (not recorded which). The CDR3 runs from the conserved cysteine through the conserved F or W. A D gene is named only where the DNA matches it firmly. Where a row states a size, it is once, few, many or the class of an expanded clone; other rows omit it.

v_call	j_call	clone_size	d_call	cdr3_nt	cdr3_aa
TRBV3-1	TRBJ2-1	many	TRBD1	TGTGCCAGCAGCCACCTCGGACAGGGGCGCTACCTTTACAATGAGCAGTTCTTC	CASSHLGQGRYLYNEQFF
TRBV14	TRBJ2-5	many	.	TGTGCCAGCAGCCAAGATCACAGTACACAAGAGACCCAGTACTTC	CASSQDHSTQETQYF
TRBV5-1	TRBJ2-1	many	.	TGCGCCAGCAGCCTTGTATCTGCGGGGGCCCGGAATGAGCAGTTCTTC	CASSLVSAGARNEQFF
TRBV10-3	TRBJ2-7	many	.	TGTGCCATCAGTGTCAGGGTACGGGGCTCCTACGAGCAGTACTTC	CAISVRVRGSYEQYF
TRBV20-1	TRBJ2-5	many	TRBD2	TGCAGTGCCCCCCCCTTTAGCGGGGGGATCCAAGAGACCCAGTACTTC	CSAPPFSGGIQETQYF
TRBV12-3/TRBV12-4	TRBJ1-1	few	.	TGTGCCAGCACCGGAAGCACTGAAGCTTTCTTT	CASTGSTEAFF
TRBV4-2	TRBJ1-6	many	.	TGTGCCAGCAGCCAAGAGAGGAGCCGAGGGGATTCACCCCTCCACTTT	CASSQERSRGDSPLHF
TRBV7-8	TRBJ2-5	.	TRBD2	TGTGCCAGCAGCCTACTAGCGGGGGGCCTCCAAGAGACCCAGTACTTC	CASSLLAGGLQETQYF
TRBV7-2	TRBJ2-7	.	.	TGTGCCAGCAGTTGGGGGGTCGACGAGCAGTACTTC	CASSWGVDEQYF
TRBV6-5	TRBJ2-3	.	TRBD1	TGTGCCAGCAGTTACCCGGGACAGGCCACAGATACGCAGTATTTT	CASSYPGQATDTQYF
TRBV6-1	TRBJ1-1	many	.	TGTGCCAGCAGTGCCCGGTTAGGCGGGAACACTGAAGCTTTCTTT	CASSARLGGNTEAFF
TRBV7-8	TRBJ2-1	many	.	TGTGCCAGCAGCTTAGACCCCGCAGGGGATTTTCAAATCTCCTACAATGAGCAGTTCTTC	CASSLDPAGDFQISYNEQFF
TRBV5-1	TRBJ2-7	many	.	TGCGCCAGCAGCTCACAGGGAACCTACGAGCAGTACTTC	CASSSQGTYEQYF
TRBV12-3/TRBV12-4	TRBJ2-5	many	.	TGTGCCAGCAGTTCCTCCCCAGGGGGAGGAGAGACCCAGTACTTC	CASSSSPGGGETQYF
TRBV7-2	TRBJ2-3	many	.	TGTGCCAGCAGCTTTCCAGGTAGCACAGATACGCAGTATTTT	CASSFPGSTDTQYF
TRBV30	TRBJ1-5	many	.	TGTGCCTGGAGTGCGGGGGGGCTGGGTCAGCCCCAGCATTTT	CAWSAGGLGQPQHF
TRBV7-2	TRBJ2-7	many	.	TGTGCCAGCAGCTTAATCGCGGAAAGCTCCTACGAGCAGTACTTC	CASSLIAESSYEQYF
TRBV10-3	TRBJ2-1	many	.	TGTGCCACCTCGATCCAAGACGAGGAGCAGTTCTTC	CATSIQDEEQFF
TRBV10-3	TRBJ2-5	many	.	TGTGCCATCAGTGAGACAGGTCAAGAGACCCAGTACTTC	CAISETGQETQYF
TRBV20-1	TRBJ2-3	many	.	TGCAGTGCTAGAGATAGCAGGTCCGGGTACCACACAGATACGCAGTATTTT	CSARDSRSGYHTDTQYF
TRBV5-3	TRBJ1-1	.	.	TGTGCCAGGAGCCTGGGGGATTTGGCGGCTTTCTTT	CARSLGDLAAFF
TRBV6-1	TRBJ2-2	many	.	TGTGCCAGCAGTCCCGTACTGGGGCAGTTAAACACCGGGGAGCTGTTTTTT	CASSPVLGQLNTGELFF
TRBV5-6	TRBJ2-5	many	.	TGTGCCAGCAGTTCGACAGGATTGGAGACCCAGTACTTC	CASSSTGLETQYF
TRBV12-3/TRBV12-4	TRBJ2-5	many	.	TGTGCCAGCAGTTTTAGGACAAACCAAGAGACCCAGTACTTC	CASSFRTNQETQYF
TRBV3-1	TRBJ2-1	many	.	TGTGCCAGCAGCCAAGGGGTGGGCTCCTACAATGAGCAGTTCTTC	CASSQGVGSYNEQFF
TRBV6-6	TRBJ2-1	many	.	TGTGCCAGCAGCCTTGTAGTAGATGAGCAGTTCTTC	CASSLVVDEQFF
TRBV3-1	TRBJ2-7	many	.	TGTGCCAGCAGCCAAGACGGTGGGTCAGGCTCCTACGAGCAGTACTTC	CASSQDGGSGSYEQYF
TRBV5-1	TRBJ2-3	many	.	TGCGCCAGCAGCCTCCAGGATACGCAGTATTTT	CASSLQDTQYF
TRBV5-1	TRBJ2-3	many	.	TGCGCCAGCAGCGGCGGGACAGCGAGGGGCACAGATACGCAGTATTTT	CASSGGTARGTDTQYF
TRBV6-1	TRBJ2-7	few	TRBD2	TGTGCCAGCAGTGCCCGGGGGGGCCGGTCCTACGAGCAGTACTTC	CASSARGGRSYEQYF
TRBV7-3	TRBJ1-1	many	.	TGTGCCAGCAGCTTGCTCGGGGGGATGAACACTGAAGCTTTCTTT	CASSLLGGMNTEAFF
TRBV12-3/TRBV12-4	TRBJ1-1	many	TRBD1	TGTGCCAGCAAAACCGGACAGGGATACACTGAAGCTTTCTTT	CASKTGQGYTEAFF
TRBV20-1	TRBJ2-7	many	TRBD1	TGCAGTGCTAGCCCGGGACAGGAATACGAGCAGTACTTC	CSASPGQEYEQYF
TRBV7-9	TRBJ1-2	.	TRBD1	TGTGCCAGCAGCAAAAATTTACTCCAAACAGGGGTTAAAGACTACACCTTC	CASSKNLLQTGVKDYTF
TRBV28	TRBJ2-7	many	TRBD1	TGTGCCAGCAGACCTTACCGGGACAGGGGATCCTACGAGCAGTACTTC	CASRPYRDRGSYEQYF
TRBV7-2	TRBJ2-2	many	.	TGTGCCAGCAGCTTTACGTCGGGGGCTGGGTTTGGCGGGGAGCTGTTTTTT	CASSFTSGAGFGGELFF
TRBV20-1	TRBJ1-3	many	.	TGCAGTGCTAGAGGGGGGCGAGGAAGCACCATATATTTT	CSARGGRGSTIYF
TRBV5-1	TRBJ2-3	many	.	TGCGCCAGCAGCTCCCGGGGACGAGCCCTTGTAGATACGCAGTATTTT	CASSSRGRALVDTQYF
TRBV5-1	TRBJ2-5	many	.	TGCGCCAGCAGCTTGGAGGTCAGTTCGGCCCAGTACTTC	CASSLEVSSAQYF
TRBV2	TRBJ2-1	many	TRBD1	TGTGCCAGCAGTGAACGGCAGGGGGCTATGAATGAGCAGTTCTTC	CASSERQGAMNEQFF
TRBV6-1	TRBJ1-2	many	TRBD1	TGTGCCAGCAGTGAACCCCGGGACAGAAGCTATGGCTACACCTTC	CASSEPRDRSYGYTF
TRBV3-1	TRBJ1-2	many	TRBD1	TGTGCCAGCAGCCAGGGACAGGTCGGCGGCTACACCTTC	CASSQGQVGGYTF
TRBV12-3/TRBV12-4	TRBJ1-5	many	.	TGTGCCAGCAGCCCCTGGGGACTCCGGGAGGGTCAGCCCCAGCATTTT	CASSPWGLREGQPQHF
TRBV11-2	TRBJ2-5	many	.	TGTGCCAGCAGCTTCGCCTCTGGGGCAGAGACCCAGTACTTC	CASSFASGAETQYF
TRBV20-1	TRBJ2-1	many	.	TGCAGTGCTACTGGGGTGAATGAGCAGTTCTTC	CSATGVNEQFF
TRBV20-1	TRBJ1-5	many	TRBD1	TGCAGTGCTAGTCAATTACAGGGGGCACAGCCCCAGCATTTT	CSASQLQGAQPQHF
TRBV9	TRBJ2-2	many	.	TGTGCCAGCAGCGCTGTGAACACCGGGGAGCTGTTTTTT	CASSAVNTGELFF
TRBV12-3/TRBV12-4	TRBJ1-4	few	.	TGTGCCAGCAGAGGAGGGGGGGGGAAGGAAAAACTGTTTTTT	CASRGGGGKEKLFF
TRBV5-1	TRBJ2-7	few	.	TGCGCCAGCAGCCTCGGGACGGCCGGTTCCTACGAGCAGTACTTC	CASSLGTAGSYEQYF
TRBV2	TRBJ1-4	many	TRBD1	TGTGCCAGCAGGGGACAGGGAAACGAAAAACTGTTTTTT	CASRGQGNEKLFF
TRBV7-3	TRBJ1-1	many	.	TGTGCCAGCAGCTCAAGGGGCGGCACTGAAGCTTTCTTT	CASSSRGGTEAFF
TRBV20-1	TRBJ1-5	many	.	TGCAGTGCTAGCCCCGGGGGCAATCAGCCCCAGCATTTT	CSASPGGNQPQHF
TRBV27	TRBJ2-7	many	TRBD1	TGTGCCAGCAGTTTATATATCAGTGGGACAGGGGGCGAGCAGTACTTC	CASSLYISGTGGEQYF
TRBV20-1	TRBJ2-5	many	.	TGCAGTGCTAGGCCTGGCCAAGAGACCCAGTACTTC	CSARPGQETQYF
TRBV5-5	TRBJ2-7	many	.	TGTGCCAGCAGCCCCCAAGGGGTTTCCTACGAGCAGTACTTC	CASSPQGVSYEQYF
TRBV5-1	TRBJ1-1	many	TRBD1	TGCGCCAGCAGCTTGCTAGGACAGGGGGACACTGAAGCTTTCTTT	CASSLLGQGDTEAFF
TRBV3-1	TRBJ2-1	many	.	TGTGCCAGCAGCCAACGGGGTGGGTACAATGAGCAGTTCTTC	CASSQRGGYNEQFF